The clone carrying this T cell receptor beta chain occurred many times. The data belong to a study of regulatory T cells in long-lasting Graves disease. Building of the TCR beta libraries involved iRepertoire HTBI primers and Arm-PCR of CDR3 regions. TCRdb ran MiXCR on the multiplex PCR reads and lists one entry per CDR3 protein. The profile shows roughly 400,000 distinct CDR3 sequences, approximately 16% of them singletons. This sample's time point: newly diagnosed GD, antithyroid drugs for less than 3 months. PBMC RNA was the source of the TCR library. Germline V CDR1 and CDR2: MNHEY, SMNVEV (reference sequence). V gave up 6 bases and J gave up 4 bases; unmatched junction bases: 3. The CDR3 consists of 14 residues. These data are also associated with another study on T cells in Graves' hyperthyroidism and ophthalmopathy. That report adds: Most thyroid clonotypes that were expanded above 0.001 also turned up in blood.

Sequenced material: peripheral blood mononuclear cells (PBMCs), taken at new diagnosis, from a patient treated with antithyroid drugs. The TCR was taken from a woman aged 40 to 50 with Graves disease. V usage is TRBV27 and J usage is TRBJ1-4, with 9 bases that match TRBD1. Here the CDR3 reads CASSPDRGNEKLFF. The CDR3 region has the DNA TGTGCCAGCAGCCCGGACAGGGGTAATGAAAAACTGTTTTTT.